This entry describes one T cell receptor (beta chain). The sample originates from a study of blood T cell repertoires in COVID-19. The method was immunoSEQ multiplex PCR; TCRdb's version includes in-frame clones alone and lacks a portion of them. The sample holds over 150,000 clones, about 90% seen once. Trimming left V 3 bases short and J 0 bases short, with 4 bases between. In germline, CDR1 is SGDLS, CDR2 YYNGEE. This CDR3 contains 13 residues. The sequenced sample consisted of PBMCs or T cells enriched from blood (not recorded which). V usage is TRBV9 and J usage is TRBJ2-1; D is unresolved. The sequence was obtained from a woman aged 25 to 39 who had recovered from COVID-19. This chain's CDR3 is CASSASSYNEQFF. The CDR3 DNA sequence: TGTGCCAGCAGCGCCTCCTCCTACAATGAGCAGTTCTTC.